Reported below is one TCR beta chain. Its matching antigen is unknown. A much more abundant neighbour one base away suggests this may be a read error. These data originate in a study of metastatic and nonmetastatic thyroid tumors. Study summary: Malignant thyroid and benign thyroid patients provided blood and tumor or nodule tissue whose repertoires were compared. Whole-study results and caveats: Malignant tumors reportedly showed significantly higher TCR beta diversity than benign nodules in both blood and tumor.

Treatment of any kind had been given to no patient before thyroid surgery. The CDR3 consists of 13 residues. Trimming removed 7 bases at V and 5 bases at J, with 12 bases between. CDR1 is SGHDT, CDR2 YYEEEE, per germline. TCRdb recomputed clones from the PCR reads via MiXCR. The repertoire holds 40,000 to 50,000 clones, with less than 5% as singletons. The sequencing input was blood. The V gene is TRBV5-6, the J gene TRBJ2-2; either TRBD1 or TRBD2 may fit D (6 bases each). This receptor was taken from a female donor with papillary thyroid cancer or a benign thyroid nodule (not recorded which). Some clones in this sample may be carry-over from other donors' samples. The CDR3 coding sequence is TGTGCCAGCGGGGGGCGAAGAACCGGGGAGCTGTTTTTT. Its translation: CASGGRRTGELFF. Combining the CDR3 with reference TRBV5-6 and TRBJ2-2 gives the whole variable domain DAGVTQSPTHLIKTRGQQVTLRCSPKSGHDTVSWYQQALGQGPQFIFQYYEEEERQRGNFPDRFSGHQFPNYSSELNVNALLLGDSALYLCASGGRRTGELFFGEGSRLTVL.